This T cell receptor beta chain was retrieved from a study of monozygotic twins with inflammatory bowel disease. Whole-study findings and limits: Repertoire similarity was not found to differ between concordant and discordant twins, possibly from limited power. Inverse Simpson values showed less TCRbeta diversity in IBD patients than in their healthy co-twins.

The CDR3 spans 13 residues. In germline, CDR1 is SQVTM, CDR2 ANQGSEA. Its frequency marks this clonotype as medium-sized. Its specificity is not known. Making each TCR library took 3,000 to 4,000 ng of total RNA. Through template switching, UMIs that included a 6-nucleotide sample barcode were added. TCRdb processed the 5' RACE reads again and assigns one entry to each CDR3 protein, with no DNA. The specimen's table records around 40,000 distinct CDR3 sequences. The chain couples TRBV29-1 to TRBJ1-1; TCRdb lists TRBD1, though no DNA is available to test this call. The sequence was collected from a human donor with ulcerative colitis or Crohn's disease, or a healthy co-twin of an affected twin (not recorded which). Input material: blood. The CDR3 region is CSAGRGSNTEAFF.